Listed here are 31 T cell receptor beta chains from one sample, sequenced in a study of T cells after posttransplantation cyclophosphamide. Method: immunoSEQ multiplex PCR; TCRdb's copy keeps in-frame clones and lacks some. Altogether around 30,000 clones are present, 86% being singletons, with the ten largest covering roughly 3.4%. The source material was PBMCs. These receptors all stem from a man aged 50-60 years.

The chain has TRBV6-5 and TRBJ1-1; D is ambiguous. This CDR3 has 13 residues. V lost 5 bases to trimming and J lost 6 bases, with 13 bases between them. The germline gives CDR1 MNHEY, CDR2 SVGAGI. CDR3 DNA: TGTGCCAGCAGTCAGAACGGGGTCCCTGAAGCTTTCTTT. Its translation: CASSQNGVPEAFF.

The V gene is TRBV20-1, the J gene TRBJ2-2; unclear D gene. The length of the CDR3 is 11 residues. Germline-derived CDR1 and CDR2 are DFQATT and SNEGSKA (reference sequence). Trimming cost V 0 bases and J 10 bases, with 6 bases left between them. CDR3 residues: CSARDYPELFF. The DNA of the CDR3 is TGCAGTGCTAGAGACTACCCGGAGCTGTTTTTT.

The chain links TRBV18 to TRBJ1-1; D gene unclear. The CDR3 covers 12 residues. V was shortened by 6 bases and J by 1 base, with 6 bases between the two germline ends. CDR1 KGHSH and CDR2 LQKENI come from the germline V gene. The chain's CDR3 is CASSPTNTEAFF. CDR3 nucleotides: TGTGCCAGCTCGCCTACGAACACTGAAGCTTTCTTT.

CDR3 region: CASSRIQSGANVLTF. CDR3 coding DNA: TGTGCCAGCTCGAGAATCCAATCTGGGGCCAACGTCCTGACTTTC. The rearrangement uses TRBV9 and TRBJ2-6; the D is unclear. The CDR3 extends over 15 amino acids. Trimming removed 7 bases from V and 1 base from J, with 12 bases in between. The germline CDR1 and CDR2 sequences are SGDLS and YYNGEE.

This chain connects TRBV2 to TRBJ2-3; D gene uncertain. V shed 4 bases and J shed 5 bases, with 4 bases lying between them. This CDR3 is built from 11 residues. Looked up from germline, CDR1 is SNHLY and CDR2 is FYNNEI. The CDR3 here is CASSGEDTQYF. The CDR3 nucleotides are TGTGCCAGCAGTGGCGAAGATACGCAGTATTTT. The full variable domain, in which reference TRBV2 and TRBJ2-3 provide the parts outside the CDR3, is EPEVTQTPSHQVTQMGQEVILRCVPISNHLYFYWYRQILGQKVEFLVSFYNNEISEKSEIFDDQFSVERPDGSNFTLKIRSTKLEDSAMYFCASSGEDTQYFGPGTRLTVL.

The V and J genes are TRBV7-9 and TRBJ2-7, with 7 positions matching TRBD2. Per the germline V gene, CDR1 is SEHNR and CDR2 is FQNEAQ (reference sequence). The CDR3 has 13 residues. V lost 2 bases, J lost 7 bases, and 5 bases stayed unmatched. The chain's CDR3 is CASSLTGAGEQYF. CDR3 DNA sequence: TGTGCCAGCAGCTTAACGGGAGCGGGGGAGCAGTACTTC.

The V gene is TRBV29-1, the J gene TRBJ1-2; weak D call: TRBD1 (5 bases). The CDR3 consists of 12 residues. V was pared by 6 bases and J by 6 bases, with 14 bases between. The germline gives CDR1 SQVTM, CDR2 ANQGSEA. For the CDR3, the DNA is TGCAGCGTGCGACAGTTTGGCGATGGCTACACCTTC. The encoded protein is CSVRQFGDGYTF.

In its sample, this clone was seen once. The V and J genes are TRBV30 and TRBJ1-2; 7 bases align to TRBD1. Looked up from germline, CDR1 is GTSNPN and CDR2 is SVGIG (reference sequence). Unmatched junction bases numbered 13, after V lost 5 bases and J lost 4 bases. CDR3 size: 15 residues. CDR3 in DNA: TGTGCCTGGGGGAACCGGGACAGCTTTTTCTATGGCTACACCTTC. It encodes CAWGNRDSFFYGYTF.

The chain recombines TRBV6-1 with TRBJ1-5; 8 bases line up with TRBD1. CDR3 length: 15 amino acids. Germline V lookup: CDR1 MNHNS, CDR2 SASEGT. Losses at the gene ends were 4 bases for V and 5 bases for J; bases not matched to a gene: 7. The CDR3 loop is CASSAQTGVDQPQHF. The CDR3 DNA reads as TGTGCCAGCAGTGCCCAGACAGGGGTTGATCAGCCCCAGCATTTT.

CDR3 nucleotides: TGTGCCAGCAGTAAGGAGGGTCTAACCTACAATGAGCAGTTCTTC. Translation gives CASSKEGLTYNEQFF. The chain combines TRBV6-5 with TRBJ2-1; tentative D call: TRBD2 (6 bases). Germline CDR1 reads MNHEY; CDR2 reads SVGAGI. CDR3 length: 15 amino acids. V lost 5 bases and J lost 2, with 13 bases in between.

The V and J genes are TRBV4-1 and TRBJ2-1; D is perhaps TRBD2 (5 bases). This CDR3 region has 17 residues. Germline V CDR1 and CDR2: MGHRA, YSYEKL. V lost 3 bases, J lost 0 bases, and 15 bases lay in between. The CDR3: CASSHKGLGSSYNEQFF. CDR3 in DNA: TGCGCCAGCAGCCACAAAGGATTGGGGAGCTCCTACAATGAGCAGTTCTTC.

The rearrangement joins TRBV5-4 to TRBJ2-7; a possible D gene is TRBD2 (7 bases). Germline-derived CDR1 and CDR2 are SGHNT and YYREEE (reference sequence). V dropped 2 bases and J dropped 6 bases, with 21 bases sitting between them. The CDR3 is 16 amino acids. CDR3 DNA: TGTGCCAGCAGCTTTGTTATTCTTGCAGGGGAGGGCGAGCAGTACTTC. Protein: CASSFVILAGEGEQYF.

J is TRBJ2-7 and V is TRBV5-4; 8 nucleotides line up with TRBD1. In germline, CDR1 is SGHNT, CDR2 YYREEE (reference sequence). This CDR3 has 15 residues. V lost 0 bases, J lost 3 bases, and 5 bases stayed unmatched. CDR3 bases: TGTGCCAGCAGCTTGGGACAGGGGAGTTACTACGAGCAGTACTTC. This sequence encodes CASSLGQGSYYEQYF.

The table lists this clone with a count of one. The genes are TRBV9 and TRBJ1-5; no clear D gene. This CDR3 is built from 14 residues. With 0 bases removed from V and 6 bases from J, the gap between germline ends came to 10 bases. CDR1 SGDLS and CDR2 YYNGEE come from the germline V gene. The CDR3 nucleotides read TGTGCCAGCAGCGTAGAGCGAGCGGGTCAGCCCCAGCATTTT. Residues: CASSVERAGQPQHF.

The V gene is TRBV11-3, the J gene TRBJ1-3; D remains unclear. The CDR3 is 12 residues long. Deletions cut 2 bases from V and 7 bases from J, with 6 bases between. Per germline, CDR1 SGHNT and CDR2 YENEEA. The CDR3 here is CASSLSQNTIYF. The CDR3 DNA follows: TGTGCCAGCAGCTTATCTCAGAACACCATATATTTT.

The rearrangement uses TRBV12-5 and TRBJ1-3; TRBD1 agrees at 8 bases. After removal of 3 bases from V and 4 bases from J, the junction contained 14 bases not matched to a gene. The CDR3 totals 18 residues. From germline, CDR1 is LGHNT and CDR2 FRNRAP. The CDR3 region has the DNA TGTGCTAGTGGTTTAGGGCAGGGGGCGCGAAGGACCGGAAACACCATATATTTT. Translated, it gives CASGLGQGARRTGNTIYF. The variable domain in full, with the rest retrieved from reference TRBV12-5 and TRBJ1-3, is DARVTQTPRHKVTEMGQEVTMRCQPILGHNTVFWYRQTMMQGLELLAYFRNRAPLDDSGMPKDRFSAEMPDATLATLKIQPSEPRDSAVYFCASGLGQGARRTGNTIYFGEGSWLTVV.

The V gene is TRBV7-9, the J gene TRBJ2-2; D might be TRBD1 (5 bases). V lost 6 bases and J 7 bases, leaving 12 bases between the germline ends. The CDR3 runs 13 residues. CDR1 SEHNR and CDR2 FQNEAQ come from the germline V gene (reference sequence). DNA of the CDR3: TGTGCCAGCAGGGGATTGGGGCGCGGGGAGCTGTTTTTT. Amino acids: CASRGLGRGELFF.

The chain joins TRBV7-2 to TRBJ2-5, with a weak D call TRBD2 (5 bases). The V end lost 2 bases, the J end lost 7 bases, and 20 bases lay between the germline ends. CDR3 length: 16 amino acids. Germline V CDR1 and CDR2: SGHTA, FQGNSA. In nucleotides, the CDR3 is TGTGCCAGCAGCTTATTAAAGTCTTATGCGGGTGGGACCCAGTACTTC. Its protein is CASSLLKSYAGGTQYF.

In DNA, the CDR3 is TGTGCCAGCAGCTTGAGAGTAACGGGTCAGCCCCAGCATTTT. It translates to CASSLRVTGQPQHF. V is TRBV5-7 and J is TRBJ1-5; no clear D. TRBV5-7 is labeled an ORF, and its function is uncertain. The V gene lost 1 base and the J gene lost 6 bases, with 11 bases spanning the gap. CDR3 length: 14 residues.

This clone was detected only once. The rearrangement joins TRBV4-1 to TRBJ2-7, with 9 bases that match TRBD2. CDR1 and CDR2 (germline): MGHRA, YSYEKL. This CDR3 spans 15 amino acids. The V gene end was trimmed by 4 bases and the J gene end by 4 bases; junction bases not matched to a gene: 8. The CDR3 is CASSREIAGAYEQYF. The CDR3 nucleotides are TGCGCCAGCAGCCGAGAGATAGCGGGAGCTTACGAGCAGTACTTC.

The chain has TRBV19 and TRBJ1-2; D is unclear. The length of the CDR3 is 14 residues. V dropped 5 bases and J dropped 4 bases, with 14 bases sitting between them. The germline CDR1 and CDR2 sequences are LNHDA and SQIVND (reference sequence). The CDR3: CASSRTPTAYGYTF. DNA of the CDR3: TGTGCCAGTAGTCGGACTCCTACGGCCTATGGCTACACCTTC.

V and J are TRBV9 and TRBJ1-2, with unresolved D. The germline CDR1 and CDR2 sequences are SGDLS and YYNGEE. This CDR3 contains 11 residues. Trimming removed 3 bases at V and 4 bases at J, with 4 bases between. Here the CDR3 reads CASSASYGYTF. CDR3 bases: TGTGCCAGCAGCGCGTCCTATGGCTACACCTTC.

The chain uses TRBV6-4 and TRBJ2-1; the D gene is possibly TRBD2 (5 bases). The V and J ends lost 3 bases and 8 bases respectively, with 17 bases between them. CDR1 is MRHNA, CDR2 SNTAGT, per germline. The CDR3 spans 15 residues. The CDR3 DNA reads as TGTGCCAGCAGTGAGGACCACGGGATTTTGTATGAGCAGTTCTTC. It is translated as CASSEDHGILYEQFF.

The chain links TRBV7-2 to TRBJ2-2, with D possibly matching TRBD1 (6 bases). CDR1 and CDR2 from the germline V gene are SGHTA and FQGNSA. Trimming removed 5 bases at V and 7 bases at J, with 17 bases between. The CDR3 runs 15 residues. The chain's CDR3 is CASSNAQGWNGELFF. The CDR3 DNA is TGTGCCAGCAGCAATGCCCAGGGGTGGAACGGGGAGCTGTTTTTT.

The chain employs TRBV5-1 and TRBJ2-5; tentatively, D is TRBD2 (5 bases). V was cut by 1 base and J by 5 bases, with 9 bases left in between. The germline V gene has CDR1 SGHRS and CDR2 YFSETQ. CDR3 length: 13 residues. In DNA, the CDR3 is TGCGCCAGCAGCTTGATTAGCGACGAGACCCAGTACTTC. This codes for CASSLISDETQYF.

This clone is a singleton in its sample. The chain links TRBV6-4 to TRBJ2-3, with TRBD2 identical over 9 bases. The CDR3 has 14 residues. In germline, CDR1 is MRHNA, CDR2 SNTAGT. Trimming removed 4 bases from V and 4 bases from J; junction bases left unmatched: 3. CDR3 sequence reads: CASSVAGGADTQYF. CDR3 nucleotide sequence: TGTGCCAGCAGTGTTGCGGGAGGGGCAGATACGCAGTATTTT.

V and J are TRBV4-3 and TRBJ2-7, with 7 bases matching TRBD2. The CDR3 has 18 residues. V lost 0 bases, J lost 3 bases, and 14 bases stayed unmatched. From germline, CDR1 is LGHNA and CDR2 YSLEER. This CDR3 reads CASSQELSGSGLGYEQYF. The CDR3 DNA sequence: TGCGCCAGCAGCCAAGAGTTATCGGGTAGCGGGCTTGGCTACGAGCAGTACTTC.

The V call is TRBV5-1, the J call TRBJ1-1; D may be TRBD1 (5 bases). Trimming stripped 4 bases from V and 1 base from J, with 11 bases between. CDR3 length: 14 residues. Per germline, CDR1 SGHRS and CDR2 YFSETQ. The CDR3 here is CASSAGPSNTEAFF. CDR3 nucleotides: TGCGCCAGCAGCGCGGGACCTTCGAACACTGAAGCTTTCTTT.

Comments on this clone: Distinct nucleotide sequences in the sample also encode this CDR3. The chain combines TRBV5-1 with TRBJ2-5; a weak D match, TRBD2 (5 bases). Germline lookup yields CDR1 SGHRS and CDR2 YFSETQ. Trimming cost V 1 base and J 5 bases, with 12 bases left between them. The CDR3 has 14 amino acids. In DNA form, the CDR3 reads TGCGCCAGCAGCTTGCTGACGGGCGGGGAGACCCAGTACTTC. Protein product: CASSLLTGGETQYF.

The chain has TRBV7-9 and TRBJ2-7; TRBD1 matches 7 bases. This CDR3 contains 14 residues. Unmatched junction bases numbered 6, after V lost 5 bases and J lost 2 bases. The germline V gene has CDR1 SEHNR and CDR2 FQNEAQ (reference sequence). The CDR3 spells CASSKRDSTYEQYF. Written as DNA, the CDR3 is TGTGCCAGCAGCAAAAGGGACAGCACCTACGAGCAGTACTTC.

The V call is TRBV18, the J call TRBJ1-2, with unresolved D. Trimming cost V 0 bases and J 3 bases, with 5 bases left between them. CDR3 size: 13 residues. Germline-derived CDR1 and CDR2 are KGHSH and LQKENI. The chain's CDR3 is CASSPPGDYGYTF. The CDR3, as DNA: TGTGCCAGCTCACCACCGGGCGACTATGGCTACACCTTC.